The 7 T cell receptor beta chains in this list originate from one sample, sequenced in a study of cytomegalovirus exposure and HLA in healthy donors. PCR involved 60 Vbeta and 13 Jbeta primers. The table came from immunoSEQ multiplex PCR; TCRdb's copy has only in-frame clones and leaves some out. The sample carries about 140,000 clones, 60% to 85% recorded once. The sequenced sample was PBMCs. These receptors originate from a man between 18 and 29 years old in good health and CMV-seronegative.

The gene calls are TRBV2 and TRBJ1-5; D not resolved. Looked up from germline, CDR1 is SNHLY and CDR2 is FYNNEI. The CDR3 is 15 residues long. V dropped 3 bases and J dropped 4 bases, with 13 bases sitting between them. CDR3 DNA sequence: TGTGCCAGCAGTGATTCGCCCGGTCGGAATCAGCCCCAGCATTTT. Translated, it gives CASSDSPGRNQPQHF.

The CDR3 DNA is TGTGCCAGCAGCGACTACACTGAAGCTTTCTTT. It translates to CASSDYTEAFF. The chain recombines TRBV6-1 with TRBJ1-1; D is uncertain. This CDR3 comprises 11 residues. The germline V gene encodes CDR1 MNHNS and CDR2 SASEGT. V lost 6 bases, J lost 3 bases, and 5 bases lay in between.

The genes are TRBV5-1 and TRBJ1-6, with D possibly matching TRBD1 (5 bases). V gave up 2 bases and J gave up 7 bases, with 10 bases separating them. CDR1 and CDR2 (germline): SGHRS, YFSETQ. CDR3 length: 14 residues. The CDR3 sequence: CASSLGVRNSPLHF. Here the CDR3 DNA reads TGCGCCAGCAGCTTAGGGGTCAGGAATTCACCCCTCCACTTT.

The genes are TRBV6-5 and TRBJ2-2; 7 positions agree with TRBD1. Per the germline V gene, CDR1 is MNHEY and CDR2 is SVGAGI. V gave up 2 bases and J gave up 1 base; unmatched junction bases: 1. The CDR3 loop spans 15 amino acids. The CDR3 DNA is TGTGCCAGCAGTTACGGGACAGTGAACACCGGGGAGCTGTTTTTT. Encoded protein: CASSYGTVNTGELFF.

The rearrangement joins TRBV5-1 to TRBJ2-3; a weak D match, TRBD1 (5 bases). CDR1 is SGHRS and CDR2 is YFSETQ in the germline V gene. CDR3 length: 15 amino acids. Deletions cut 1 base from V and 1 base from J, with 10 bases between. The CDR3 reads CASSLTGHRTDTQYF. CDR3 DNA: TGCGCCAGCAGCTTGACAGGCCACCGCACAGATACGCAGTATTTT.

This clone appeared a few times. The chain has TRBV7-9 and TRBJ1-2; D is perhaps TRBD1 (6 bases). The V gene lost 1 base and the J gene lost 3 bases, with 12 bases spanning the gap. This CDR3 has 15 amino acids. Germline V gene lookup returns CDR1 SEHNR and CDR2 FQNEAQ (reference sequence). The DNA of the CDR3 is TGTGCCAGCAGCTTAGGAGGGGGTCCGCACTATGGCTACACCTTC. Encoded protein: CASSLGGGPHYGYTF. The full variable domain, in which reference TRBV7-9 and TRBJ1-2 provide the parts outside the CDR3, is DTGVSQNPRHKITKRGQNVTFRCDPISEHNRLYWYRQTLGQGPEFLTYFQNEAQLEKSRLLSDRFSAERPKGSFSTLEIQRTEQGDSAMYLCASSLGGGPHYGYTFGSGTRLTVV.

The CDR3 coding sequence is TGTGCCAGCAGCTTAGCGTCGGGGGGTGAAAGGGCAACTAATGAAAAACTGTTTTTT. Encoded protein: CASSLASGGERATNEKLFF. The genes are TRBV7-6 and TRBJ1-4, with D possibly TRBD1 on 5 matching bases. This CDR3 comprises 19 residues. Between the trimmed V and J ends, which lost 0 bases and 0 bases, there was a span of 17 bases. In germline, CDR1 is SGHVS, CDR2 FNYEAQ.